This T cell receptor (beta chain) was documented in a study of T cells in Graves' hyperthyroidism and ophthalmopathy. Overall study context: Blood was drawn when the patient was first diagnosed and still untreated.

Using RNA transcripts as the source, TCR beta CDR3 regions were amplified. Initially, a first-round RT-PCR of the TCR CDR3 employed the HTBI primer set. TCRdb reprocessed the multiplex PCR reads via MiXCR and lists one record per CDR3 protein. The repertoire holds 350,000 to 500,000 distinct CDR3 sequences, with roughly 15% as singletons. On this clonotype: Its target is unknown. A much bigger clone sits one base away, suggesting this may be a read error.

The CDR3 is made up of 13 amino acids. The germline CDR1 and CDR2 sequences are DFQATT and SNEGSKA (reference sequence). Trimming took 3 bases from V and 6 from J, leaving 12 bases between them. Overall study findings and caveats: Separating ophthalmopathy from stable hyperthyroidism was achieved by a 13 V-J model.

V is TRBV20-1 and J is TRBJ1-5; D possibly corresponds to TRBD1 (6 bases). Material: blood. The sequence was collected from a woman between 18 and 30 years old with Graves' hyperthyroidism. In DNA form, the CDR3 reads TGCAGTGCTAGCCCGACAGGCAGTCAGCCCCAGCATTTT. This translates into CSASPTGSQPQHF.